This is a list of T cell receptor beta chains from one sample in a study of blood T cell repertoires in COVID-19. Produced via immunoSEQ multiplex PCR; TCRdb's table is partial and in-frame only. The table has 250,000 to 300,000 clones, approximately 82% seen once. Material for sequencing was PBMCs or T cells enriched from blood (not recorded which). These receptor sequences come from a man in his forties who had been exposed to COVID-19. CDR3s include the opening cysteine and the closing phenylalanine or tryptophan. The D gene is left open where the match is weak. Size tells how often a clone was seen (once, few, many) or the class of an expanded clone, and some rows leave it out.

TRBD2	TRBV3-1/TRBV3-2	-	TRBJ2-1	TGTGCCAGCAGCCAAGTGGGGAGTGCTCTAGCGGCGACTCGGAACAATGAGCAGTTCTTC	CASSQVGSALAATRNNEQFF
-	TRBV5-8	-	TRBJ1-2	TGTGCCAGCAGCTTGGCTGGCAACTATGGCTACACCTTC	CASSLAGNYGYTF
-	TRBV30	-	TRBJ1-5	TGTGCCTGGAGCCCTGGGGGGGACAATCAGCCCCAGCATTTT	CAWSPGGDNQPQHF
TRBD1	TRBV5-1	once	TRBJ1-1	TGCGCCAGCAGCCGGGGACAGGGGCAGGGAACTGAAGCTTTCTTT	CASSRGQGQGTEAFF
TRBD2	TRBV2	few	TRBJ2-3	TGTGCCAGCAGTGGAGCGGGAGGTGGCACAGATACGCAGTATTTT	CASSGAGGGTDTQYF
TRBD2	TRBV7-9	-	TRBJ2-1	TGTGCCAGCAGCTTAGGGCGGGGGAACTACAATGAGCAGTTCTTC	CASSLGRGNYNEQFF
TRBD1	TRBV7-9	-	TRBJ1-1	TGTGCCAGCAGCATAGAGGACAGGGGGCCTGAAGCTTTCTTT	CASSIEDRGPEAFF
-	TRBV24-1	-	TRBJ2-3	TGTGCCACCAGTAGTCAGATCGCAGATACGCAGTATTTT	CATSSQIADTQYF
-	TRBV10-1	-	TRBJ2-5	TGCGCCAGCAGTCGAGAGACCCAGTACTTC	CASSRETQYF
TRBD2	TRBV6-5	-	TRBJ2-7	TGTGCCAGCAGTTACTCCTCCGGGACTAGAGAATACGAGCAGTACTTC	CASSYSSGTREYEQYF
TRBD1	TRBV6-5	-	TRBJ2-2	TGTGCCAGCAACCGAAGGAGACAGGGGACCGGGGAGCTGTTTTTT	CASNRRRQGTGELFF
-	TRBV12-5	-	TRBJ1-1	TGTGCTAGTGGTTTGGTACTAGATGGAATTAACACTGAAGCTTTCTTT	CASGLVLDGINTEAFF
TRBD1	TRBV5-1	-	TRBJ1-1	TGCGCCAGCAGCTTGGTAGGACAGGGGGCTTTCGACAACACTGAAGCTTTCTTT	CASSLVGQGAFDNTEAFF
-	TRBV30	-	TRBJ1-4	TGTGCCTGGAGTGCCCATGGGGGAGGTGAAAAACTGTTTTTT	CAWSAHGGGEKLFF
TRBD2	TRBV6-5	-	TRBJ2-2	TGTGCCAGCAGTTCCCACGCGGGAGCAACCGGGGAGCTGTTTTTT	CASSSHAGATGELFF
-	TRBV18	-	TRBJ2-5	TGTGCCAGCTCGGGACACCAGCAAGAGACCCAGTACTTC	CASSGHQQETQYF
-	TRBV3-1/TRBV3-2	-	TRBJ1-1	TGTGCCAGCAGCCATACTATGTGGGACACTGAAGCTTTCTTT	CASSHTMWDTEAFF
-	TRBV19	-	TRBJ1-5	TGTGCCAGTAGTATGGGGAGGTACAATCAGCCCCAGCATTTT	CASSMGRYNQPQHF
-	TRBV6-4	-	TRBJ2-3	TGTGCCAGCAGGCAGACCCTAGCAACAGATACGCAGTATTTT	CASRQTLATDTQYF
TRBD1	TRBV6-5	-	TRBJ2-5	TGTGCCACGGGGACAGGGGGCGAGACCCAGTACTTC	CATGTGGETQYF
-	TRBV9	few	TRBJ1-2	TGTGCCAGCAGCGCGGGTCAGGGGAATGGCTACACCTTC	CASSAGQGNGYTF
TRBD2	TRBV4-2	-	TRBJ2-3	TGTGCCAGCAGCCAAGATCTTGGCGGGAGGAGAGATACGCAGTATTTT	CASSQDLGGRRDTQYF
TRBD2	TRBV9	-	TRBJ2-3	TGTGCCAGCAGCCCGGGGACTAGGGACCCAGATACGCAGTATTTT	CASSPGTRDPDTQYF
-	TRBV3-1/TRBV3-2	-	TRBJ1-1	TGTGCCAGCAGCCACCTAGCAACGGCTGAAGCTTTCTTT	CASSHLATAEAFF
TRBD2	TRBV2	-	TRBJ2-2	TGTGCCAGCAGTTCAGCGGGAACCACCGGGGAGCTGTTTTTT	CASSSAGTTGELFF
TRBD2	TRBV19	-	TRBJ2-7	TGTGCCAGTAGTAGATCCCCGAGCGGGAGTACTTACGAGCAGTACTTC	CASSRSPSGSTYEQYF
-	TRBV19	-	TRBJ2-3	TGTGCCAGTAGGTTTGAGGGAGGCCGCACAGATACGCAGTATTTT	CASRFEGGRTDTQYF